Shown below are 14 T cell receptor beta chains from a single sample sequenced in a study of follicular helper T cells after annual influenza vaccination. Time point meaning: 2014-2015 season, 7 days after vaccination. TCRdb keeps only in-frame clones here, not all; method: immunoSEQ multiplex PCR. The table lists approximately 10,000 clones, about four fifths of them singletons. The starting material was CXCR5+ CD38- circulating T follicular helper cells from blood, obtained 7 days after influenza vaccination. Specified subset: circulating Tfh, non-naive CD4+CXCR5+PD-1+ (ICOS+CD38+ or ICOS-CD38-). The receptors here all came from an adult who received the influenza vaccine.

The V call is TRBV28, the J call TRBJ1-1; the match to TRBD1 covers 9 bases. V lost 7 bases to trimming and J lost 4 bases; unmatched junction nucleotides: 7. The CDR3 is made up of 14 amino acids. Germline V gene sequence: CDR1 MDHEN, CDR2 SYDVKM. This chain's CDR3 is CASNTGQGTTEAFF. Here the CDR3 DNA reads TGTGCCAGCAACACGGGACAGGGTACCACTGAAGCTTTCTTT.

The chain links TRBV6-1 to TRBJ2-1, with D unresolved. The V gene lost 7 bases and the J gene lost 7 bases, with 11 bases spanning the gap. The CDR3 sequence is 12 residues long. The germline gives CDR1 MNHNS, CDR2 SASEGT. CDR3 region: CASTRMGNEQFF. In DNA, the CDR3 is TGTGCCAGCACTCGAATGGGGAATGAGCAGTTCTTC.

CDR3 coding DNA: TGTGCCAGCAGTGAGGACAGGGGGCCCTACAATGAGCAGTTCTTC. As protein: CASSEDRGPYNEQFF. This sequence joins TRBV6-1 and TRBJ2-1, with TRBD1 identical over 11 bases. The V gene's germline CDR1 is MNHNS and CDR2 SASEGT. The CDR3 length is 15 residues. The ends lost 3 bases at V and 2 bases at J; junction bases unmatched: 0.

V usage is TRBV2 and J usage is TRBJ1-5; maybe TRBD1 (5 bases). Looked up from germline, CDR1 is SNHLY and CDR2 is FYNNEI. V was pared by 4 bases and J by 5 bases, with 12 bases between. This CDR3 has 14 residues. The CDR3 DNA reads TGTGCCAGCAGTGGGGTTCGGGGGGATCAGCCCCAGCATTTT. It translates to CASSGVRGDQPQHF.

The gene calls are TRBV28 and TRBJ1-3, with a possible D match to TRBD1 (5 bases). This CDR3 comprises 18 residues. The germline gives CDR1 MDHEN, CDR2 SYDVKM. V lost 5 bases and J lost 0, with 20 bases in between. The CDR3 DNA reads TGTGCCAGCAGTCGAGAGAAAGGGACCCACTTCTCTGGAAACACCATATATTTT. This codes for CASSREKGTHFSGNTIYF.

The chain joins TRBV7-2 to TRBJ2-3; D is unresolved. Trimming pared 1 base from V and 0 bases from J, leaving 5 bases between. This CDR3 contains 14 residues. CDR1 and CDR2 (germline): SGHTA, FQGNSA. The CDR3 nucleotides read TGTGCCAGCAGCTTAGAGACTAGCACAGATACGCAGTATTTT. Residues: CASSLETSTDTQYF.

The gene calls are TRBV28 and TRBJ1-5; no reliable D call. The CDR3 sequence is 15 residues long. Trimming removed 6 bases from V and 4 bases from J, with 16 bases in between. Germline V lookup: CDR1 MDHEN, CDR2 SYDVKM. CDR3 sequence reads: CASSRPIGGNQPQHF. The CDR3 nucleotides are TGTGCCAGCAGCCGACCCATTGGAGGGAATCAGCCCCAGCATTTT.

This clone was seen a few times. CDR3 sequence: CSVERSGGSTDTQYF. Here the CDR3 DNA reads TGCAGCGTTGAAAGAAGTGGGGGAAGCACAGATACGCAGTATTTT. The rearrangement uses TRBV29-1 and TRBJ2-3; D may match TRBD1 or TRBD2 (5 bases each). Trimming stripped 2 bases from V and 0 bases from J, with 12 bases between. CDR1 is SQVTM, CDR2 ANQGSEA, per germline. The CDR3 is 15 residues long.

This rearrangement joins TRBV19 to TRBJ1-4; D perhaps matches TRBD1 (5 bases). CDR1 is LNHDA and CDR2 is SQIVND in the germline V gene (reference sequence). V gave up 2 bases and J gave up 7 bases, with 14 bases separating them. This CDR3 is built from 15 residues. Here the CDR3 reads CASSIQGGEGEKLFF. The CDR3 DNA is TGTGCCAGTAGTATACAGGGAGGTGAGGGTGAAAAACTGTTTTTT.

The V call is TRBV6-5, the J call TRBJ2-2, with D possibly TRBD1 on 6 matching bases. Germline CDR1 reads MNHEY; CDR2 reads SVGAGI. This CDR3 region has 14 residues. Trimming stripped 8 bases from V and 5 bases from J, with 15 bases between. This CDR3 reads CASGSGTNTGELFF. The CDR3 nucleotides are TGTGCCAGCGGCTCTGGGACAAATACCGGGGAGCTGTTTTTT.

This clone was seen a handful of times. The chain links TRBV11-1 to TRBJ2-3, with unresolved D. V was pared by 5 bases and J by 4 bases, with 22 bases between. Looked up from germline, CDR1 is SGHAT and CDR2 is FQDESV (reference sequence). CDR3 length: 17 amino acids. DNA of the CDR3: TGTGCCAGCAGCCCAGTTGGGTCCCTAGGGTCCGCAGATACGCAGTATTTT. This sequence encodes CASSPVGSLGSADTQYF.

The chain links TRBV4-3 to TRBJ2-4; perhaps TRBD2 as D (6 bases). Trimming removed 0 bases from V and 1 base from J, with 13 bases in between. CDR1 and CDR2 (germline): LGHNA, YSLEER. The CDR3 length is 17 residues. This CDR3 is CASSQDWRDLAKNIQYF. The CDR3 DNA is TGCGCCAGCAGCCAAGATTGGAGGGATCTCGCCAAAAACATTCAGTACTTC.

V gene TRBV6-6 combines with J gene TRBJ1-2, with 10 bases lining up with TRBD1. Unmatched junction bases numbered 11, after V lost 6 bases and J lost 7 bases. The germline gives CDR1 MNHNY, CDR2 SVGAGI (reference sequence). The CDR3 is made up of 15 amino acids. The CDR3 DNA is TGTGCCAGCAGCACCAACCCCGGGACAGGGGCTGGCTACACCTTC. Translating gives CASSTNPGTGAGYTF.

This clone showed up just once. The chain employs TRBV4-3 and TRBJ2-3; D gene unclear. The CDR3 is 13 amino acids. With 1 base removed from V and 2 bases from J, the gap between germline ends came to 4 bases. Germline V gene data show CDR1 as LGHNA and CDR2 as YSLEER. This chain's CDR3 is CASSQGNTDTQYF. The DNA of the CDR3 is TGCGCCAGCAGCCAAGGAAACACAGATACGCAGTATTTT.